Sequencing of this T cell receptor (beta chain) was carried out in a study of blood T cell repertoires in COVID-19. For the study at large: T cells, B-cell-depleted T cells, or PBMCs provided the cDNA or gDNA that served as material.

This CDR3 has 15 residues. Between the trimmed V and J ends, which lost 0 bases and 4 bases, there was a span of 9 bases. Germline V gene sequence: CDR1 LNHDA, CDR2 SQIVND (reference sequence). Original processing methods: Researchers report that nucleated cell counts were estimated from reference gene primer amplification. Assay: immunoSEQ multiplex PCR; the TCRdb copy retains only in-frame clones and omits some. V, J and clone size are those of that table, while D and trimming were read from the DNA. The sample has some 280,000 clones, about 82% seen once. Input material: peripheral blood. This clonotype originated in a woman between 45 and 60 years old with active or convalescent COVID-19. The chain couples TRBV19 to TRBJ1-4, with a weak D call TRBD1 (5 bases). The CDR3 loop is CASSIDRQGNEKLFF. The CDR3 coding sequence is TGTGCCAGTAGTATAGATCGGCAGGGTAATGAAAAACTGTTTTTT.